This T cell receptor (beta chain) was sequenced during a study of PD-1 blockade in classical Hodgkin lymphoma. Study conclusions and caveats: Newly diagnosed patients were reported to start with lower TCR diversity than healthy donors.

The germline CDR1 and CDR2 sequences are LNHDA and SQIVND (reference sequence). There are 14 residues in the CDR3. The germline V and J ends were trimmed by 5 bases and 3 bases, with 10 bases remaining between them. Sequencing was performed with immunoSEQ multiplex PCR; in TCRdb, only in-frame clones are kept and a portion is missing. The sample carries about 34,000 clones, around 89% recorded once. As to time point: newly diagnosed, previously untreated cHL patient sample. Purification of CD4+ T cells from thawed PBMCs was achieved by magnetic negative selection. Newly diagnosed, untreated classical Hodgkin lymphoma PBMCs served as comparison. On this clone: Its specificity is not known.

The rearrangement links TRBV19 to TRBJ2-2; D possibly corresponds to TRBD1 (6 bases). The sequence was collected from a human donor with classical Hodgkin lymphoma. The sample consisted of CD4+ T cells from blood. The CDR3 here is CASSRRGDTGELFF. The CDR3 region has the DNA TGTGCCAGTAGTCGCAGGGGTGACACCGGGGAGCTGTTTTTT. The full variable domain, its missing parts supplied by reference TRBV19 and TRBJ2-2, is DGGITQSPKYLFRKEGQNVTLSCEQNLNHDAMYWYRQDPGQGLRLIYYSQIVNDFQKGDIAEGYSVSREKKESFPLTVTSAQKNPTAFYLCASSRRGDTGELFFGEGSRLTVL.